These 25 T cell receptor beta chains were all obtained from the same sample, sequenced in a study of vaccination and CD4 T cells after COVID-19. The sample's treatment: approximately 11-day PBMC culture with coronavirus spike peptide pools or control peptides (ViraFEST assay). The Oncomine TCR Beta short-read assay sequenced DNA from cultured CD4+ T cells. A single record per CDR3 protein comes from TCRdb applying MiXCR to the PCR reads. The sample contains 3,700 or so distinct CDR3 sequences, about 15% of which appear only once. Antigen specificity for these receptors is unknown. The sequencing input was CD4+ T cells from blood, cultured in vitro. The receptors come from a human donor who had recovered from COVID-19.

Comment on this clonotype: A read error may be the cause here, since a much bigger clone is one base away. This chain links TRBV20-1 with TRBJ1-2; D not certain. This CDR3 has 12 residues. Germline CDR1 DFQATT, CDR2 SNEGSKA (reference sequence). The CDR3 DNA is TGCAGTGTGGCTGACCTGGCGTATGGCTACGCCTTC. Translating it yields CSVADLAYGYAF.

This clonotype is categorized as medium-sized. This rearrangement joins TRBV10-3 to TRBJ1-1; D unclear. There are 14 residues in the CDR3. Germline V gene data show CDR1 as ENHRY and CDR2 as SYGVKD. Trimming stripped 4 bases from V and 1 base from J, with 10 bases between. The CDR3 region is CAISGSSRNTEAFF. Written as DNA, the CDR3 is TGTGCCATCAGTGGGTCTTCGAGGAACACTGAAGCTTTCTTT.

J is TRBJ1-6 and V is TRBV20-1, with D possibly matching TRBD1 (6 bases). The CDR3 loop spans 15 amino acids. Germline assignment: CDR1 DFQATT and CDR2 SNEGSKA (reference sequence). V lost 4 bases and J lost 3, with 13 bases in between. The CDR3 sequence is CSAKDSSSYNSPLHF. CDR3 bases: TGCAGTGCTAAGGACAGTTCAAGCTATAATTCACCCCTCCACTTT.

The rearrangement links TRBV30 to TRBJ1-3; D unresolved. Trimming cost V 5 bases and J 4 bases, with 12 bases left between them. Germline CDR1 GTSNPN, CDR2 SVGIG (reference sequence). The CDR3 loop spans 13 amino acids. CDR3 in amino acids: CAWGEVWGNTIYF. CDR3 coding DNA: TGTGCCTGGGGGGAGGTGTGGGGAAACACCATATATTTT.

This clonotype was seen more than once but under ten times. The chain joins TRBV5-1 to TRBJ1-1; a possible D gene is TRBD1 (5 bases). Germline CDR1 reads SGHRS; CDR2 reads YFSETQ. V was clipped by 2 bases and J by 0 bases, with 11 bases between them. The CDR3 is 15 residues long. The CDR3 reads CASSFGGGMNTEAFF. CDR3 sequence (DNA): TGCGCCAGCAGCTTCGGGGGGGGTATGAACACTGAAGCTTTCTTT.

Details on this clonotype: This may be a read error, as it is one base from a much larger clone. The CDR3: CAISELRGAGANVLTF. In DNA form, the CDR3 reads TGTGCCATCAGTGAGCTAAGGGGGGCTGGGGCCAACGTCCTGACTTTC. The gene calls are TRBV10-3 and TRBJ2-6; D may correspond to TRBD1 or TRBD2 (6 bases each). CDR1 and CDR2 from the germline V gene are ENHRY and SYGVKD. V lost 2 bases and J lost 2, with 10 bases in between. This CDR3 is built from 16 residues.

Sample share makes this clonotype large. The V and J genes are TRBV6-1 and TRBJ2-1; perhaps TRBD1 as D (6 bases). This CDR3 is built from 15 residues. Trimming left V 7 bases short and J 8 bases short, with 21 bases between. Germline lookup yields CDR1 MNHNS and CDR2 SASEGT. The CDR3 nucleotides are TGTGCCAGCACCAGGGGCCCCTTGGCTGACGATGAGCAGTTCTTC. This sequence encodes CASTRGPLADDEQFF.

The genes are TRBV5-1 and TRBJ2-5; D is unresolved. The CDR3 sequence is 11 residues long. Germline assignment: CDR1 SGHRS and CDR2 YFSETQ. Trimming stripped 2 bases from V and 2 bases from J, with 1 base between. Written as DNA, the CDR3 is TGCGCCAGCAGCTTACAAGAGACCCAGTACTTC. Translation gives CASSLQETQYF.

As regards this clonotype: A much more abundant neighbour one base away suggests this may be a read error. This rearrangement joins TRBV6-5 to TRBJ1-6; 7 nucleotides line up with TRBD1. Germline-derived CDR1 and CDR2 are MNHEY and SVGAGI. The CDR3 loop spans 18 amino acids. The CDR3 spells CASSYGGQESSYNSPPHF. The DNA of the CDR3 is TGTGCCAGCAGTTACGGAGGACAGGAGAGCTCCTATAATTCACCCCCCCACTTT.

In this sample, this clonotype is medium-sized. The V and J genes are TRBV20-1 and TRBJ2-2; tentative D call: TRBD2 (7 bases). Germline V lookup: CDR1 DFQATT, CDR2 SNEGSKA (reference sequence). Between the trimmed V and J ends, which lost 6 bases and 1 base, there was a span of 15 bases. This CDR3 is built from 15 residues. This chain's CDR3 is CSAHRGGLNTGELFF. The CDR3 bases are TGCAGTGCCCATAGGGGGGGGTTGAACACCGGGGAGCTGTTTTTT.

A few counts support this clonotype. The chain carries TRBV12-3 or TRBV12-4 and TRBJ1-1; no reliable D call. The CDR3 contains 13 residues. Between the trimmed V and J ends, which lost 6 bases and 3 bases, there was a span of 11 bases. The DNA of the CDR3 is TGTGCCAGCAGCACCAGGAAATACACTGAAGCTTTCTTT. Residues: CASSTRKYTEAFF.

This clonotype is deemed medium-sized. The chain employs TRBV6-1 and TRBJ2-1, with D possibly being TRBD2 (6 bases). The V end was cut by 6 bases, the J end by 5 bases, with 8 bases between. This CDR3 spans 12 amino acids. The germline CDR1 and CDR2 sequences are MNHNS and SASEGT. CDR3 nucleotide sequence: TGTGCCAGCAGACGCGGGGACAATGAGCAGTTCTTC. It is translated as CASRRGDNEQFF.

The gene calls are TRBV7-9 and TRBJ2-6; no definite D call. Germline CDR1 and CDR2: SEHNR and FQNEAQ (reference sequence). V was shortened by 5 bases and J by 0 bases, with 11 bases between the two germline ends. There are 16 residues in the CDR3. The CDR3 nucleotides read TGTGCCAGCAGCCCGGACGTTAGCTCTGGGGCCAACGTCCTGACTTTC. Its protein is CASSPDVSSGANVLTF.

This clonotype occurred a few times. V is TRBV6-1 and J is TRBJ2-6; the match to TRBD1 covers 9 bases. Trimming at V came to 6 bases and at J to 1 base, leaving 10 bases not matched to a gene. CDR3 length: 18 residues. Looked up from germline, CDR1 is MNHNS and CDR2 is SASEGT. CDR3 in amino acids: CASSKGQGRRSGANVLTF. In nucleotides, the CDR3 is TGTGCCAGCAGCAAGGGACAGGGTCGGCGGTCTGGGGCCAACGTCCTGACTTTC.

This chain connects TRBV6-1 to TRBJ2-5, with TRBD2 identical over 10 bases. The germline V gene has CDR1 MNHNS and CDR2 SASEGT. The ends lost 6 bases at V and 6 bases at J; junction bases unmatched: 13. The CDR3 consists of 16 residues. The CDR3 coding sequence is TGTGCCAGCAGCCTTCTAGCGGGAGTCTCAAGGAAGACCCAGTACTTC. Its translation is CASSLLAGVSRKTQYF.

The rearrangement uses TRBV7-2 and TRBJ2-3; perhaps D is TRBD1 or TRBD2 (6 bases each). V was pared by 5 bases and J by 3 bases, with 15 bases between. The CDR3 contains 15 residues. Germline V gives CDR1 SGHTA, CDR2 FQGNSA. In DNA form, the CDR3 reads TGTGCCAGCAGCCCCCCGGGGGCGAAAACAGATACGCAGTATTTT. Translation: CASSPPGAKTDTQYF.

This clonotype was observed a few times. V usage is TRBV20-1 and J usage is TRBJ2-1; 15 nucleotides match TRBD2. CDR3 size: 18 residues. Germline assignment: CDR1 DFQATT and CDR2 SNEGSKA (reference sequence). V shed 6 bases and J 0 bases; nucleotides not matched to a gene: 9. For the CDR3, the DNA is TGCAGTGCAAGACGGACTAGCGGGGGGGCCCTCTCCTACAATGAGCAGTTCTTC. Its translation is CSARRTSGGALSYNEQFF.

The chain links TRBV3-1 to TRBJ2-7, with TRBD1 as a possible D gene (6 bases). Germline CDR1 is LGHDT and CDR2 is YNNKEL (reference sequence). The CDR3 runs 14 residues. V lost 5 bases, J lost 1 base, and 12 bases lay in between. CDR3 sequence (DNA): TGTGCCAGCAGCGGTGGGGGCGGGTCCTACGAGCAGTACTTC. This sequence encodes CASSGGGGSYEQYF.

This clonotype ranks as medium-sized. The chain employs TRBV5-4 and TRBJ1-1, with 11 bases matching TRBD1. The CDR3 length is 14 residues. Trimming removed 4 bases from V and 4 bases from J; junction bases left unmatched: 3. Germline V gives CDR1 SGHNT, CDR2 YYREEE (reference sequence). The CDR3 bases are TGTGCCAGCAGCCTGGGACAGGGGGGCACTGAAGCTTTCTTT. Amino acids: CASSLGQGGTEAFF.

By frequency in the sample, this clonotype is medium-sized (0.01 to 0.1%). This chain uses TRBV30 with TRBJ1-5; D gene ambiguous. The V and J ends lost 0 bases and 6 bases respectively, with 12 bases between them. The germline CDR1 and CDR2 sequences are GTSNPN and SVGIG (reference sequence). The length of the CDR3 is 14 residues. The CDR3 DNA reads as TGTGCCTGGAGTGTATGGGGTGGTGGTCAGCCCCAGCATTTT. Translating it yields CAWSVWGGGQPQHF.

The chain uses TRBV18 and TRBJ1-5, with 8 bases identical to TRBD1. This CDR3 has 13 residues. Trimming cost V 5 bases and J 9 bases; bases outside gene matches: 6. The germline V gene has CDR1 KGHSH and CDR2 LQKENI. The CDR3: CASSSTGQGPQHF. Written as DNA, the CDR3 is TGTGCCAGCTCATCCACTGGACAGGGGCCCCAGCATTTT. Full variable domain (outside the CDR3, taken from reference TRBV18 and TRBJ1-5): NAGVMQNPRHLVRRRGQEARLRCSPMKGHSHVYWYRQLPEEGLKFMVYLQKENIIDESGMPKERFSAEFPKEGPSILRIQQVVRGDSAAYFCASSSTGQGPQHFGDGTRLSIL.

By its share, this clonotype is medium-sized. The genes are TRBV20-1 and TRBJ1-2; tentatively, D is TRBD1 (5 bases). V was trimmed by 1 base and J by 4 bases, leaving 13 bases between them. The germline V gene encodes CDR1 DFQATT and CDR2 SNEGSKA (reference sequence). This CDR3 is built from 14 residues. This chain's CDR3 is CSARVLVQAYGYTF. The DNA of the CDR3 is TGCAGTGCTAGAGTACTAGTACAGGCCTATGGCTACACCTTC.

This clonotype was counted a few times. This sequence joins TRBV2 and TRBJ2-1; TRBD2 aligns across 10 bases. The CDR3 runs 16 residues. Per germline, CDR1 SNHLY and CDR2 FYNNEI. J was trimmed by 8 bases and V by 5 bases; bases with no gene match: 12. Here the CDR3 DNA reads TGTGCCAGCAGTCCCCATGCGGCTAGCGGGGGCCATGAGCAGTTCTTC. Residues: CASSPHAASGGHEQFF.

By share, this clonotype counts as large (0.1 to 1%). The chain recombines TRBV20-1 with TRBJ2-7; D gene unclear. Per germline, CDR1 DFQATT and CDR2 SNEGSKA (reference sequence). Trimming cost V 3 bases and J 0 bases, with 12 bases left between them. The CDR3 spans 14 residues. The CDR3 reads CSASPPRDSYEQYF. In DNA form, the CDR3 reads TGCAGTGCTAGCCCCCCTAGGGACTCCTACGAGCAGTACTTC.

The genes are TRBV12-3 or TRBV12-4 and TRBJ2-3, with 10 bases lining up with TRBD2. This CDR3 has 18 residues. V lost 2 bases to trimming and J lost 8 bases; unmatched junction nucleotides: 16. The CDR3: CASSLQGLAGARRLTQYF. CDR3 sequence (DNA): TGTGCCAGCAGTTTACAGGGGCTAGCGGGGGCCCGGCGGCTTACGCAGTATTTT.